At least ten counts were recorded for the clone carrying this T cell receptor beta chain. Its antigen remains unidentified. The sample comes from a study of T-cell reconstitution after alpha-beta-depleted transplantation in children. This CDR3 contains 13 residues. V gave up 0 bases and J gave up 4 bases, with 7 bases separating them. CDR1 SGHDT and CDR2 YYEEEE come from the germline V gene. Findings and limits, study-wide: Surviving recipient cells, namely T cells and thymic progenitors, were the source of high day-60 TCRbeta diversity in some patients. T-cell numbers and diversity one year post-transplant derived largely from freshly generated T cells. Several hundred expanded graft clones reportedly were the source of alpha-beta T cells about two months after transplant.

Preparation of the TCRbeta library used unique molecular identifiers. TCRdb recomputed calls from the PCR reads with MiXCR, one row per CDR3 protein. Among fewer than 550,000 distinct CDR3 sequences listed, 10% to 13% were seen once. The chain has TRBV5-6 and TRBJ2-5; tentatively, D is TRBD1 (6 bases). Sequencing used PBMCs, obtained before TCRalphabeta/CD19-depleted stem cell transplant. The receptor was derived from a child aged 2 to 10 with inherited bone marrow failure, due to receive a stem cell transplant. The CDR3 DNA is TGTGCCAGCAGCTTGGACAGGGTAGAGACCCAGTACTTC. This sequence encodes CASSLDRVETQYF.